The present entry profiles one T cell receptor (beta chain) with its context. The clone's antigen remains unknown. No clone much larger than this one lies a single base away; base qualities are absent. The collaborating institutions used their own protocols to collect whole blood in K2EDTA tubes. For TCRbeta analysis, collaborators shipped samples in one of three forms: frozen whole blood, isolated PBMCs, or DNA extracted from either of those sample types. The data were obtained in a study of blood T cell repertoires in COVID-19 (dated by TCRdb to the early 2020s). With respect to the entire study: Collaborator samples came from the United States, Italy and Spain and covered acute and convalescent phases of COVID-19. Subjects who had been exposed to COVID-19, were actively infected with it, or had recovered from it provided the deeply sampled blood TCRbeta repertoires that made up the dataset. The material from the prospective study consisted of cDNA or gDNA derived from T cells, B-cell-depleted T cells, or PBMCs. The repertoires were released in a freely available public database meant as a resource for research on the immune response to SARS-CoV-2. HLA class I and class II types, where available, came from metadata supplied by the sample provider rather than from assay-based typing. Samples were obtained from the ongoing ImmuneRACE study (first 160 participants) and from over 1,000 subjects provided by 6 global collaborators. The sample metadata nearly always contained a de-identified subject ID, COVID-19 status, age in years and sex.

The immunoSEQ Assay, a bias-controlled multiplex PCR, was used to amplify TCRbeta CDR3 regions from genomic DNA. As for how the authors treated the data: Nucleated cell counts per sample were estimated from amplification of reference gene primers within the assay. To quantify the absolute abundance of each unique TCRbeta CDR3 rearrangement, sequence reads were collapsed and filtered. For each sample, productive Simpson clonality was calculated as the square root of Simpson's diversity index over productive rearrangements. The clones in this table, taken by TCRdb from immuneACCESS, are in-frame only. Not every clone is retained; where verified, under half of the shortfall comes from an unresolved V gene, and the cause of the rest is unknown. V and J calls and clone size come straight from that table; D and trimming were deduced from the DNA. This sample comprises approximately 150,000 clones, 76% of them detected only once. Jointly, the top ten make up 4.2% of the sample.

Broad study findings and their caveats: The amount of clinical and demographic metadata varied by source and participant and was provided uncurated.

The germline V gene sets CDR1 to MDHEN and CDR2 to SYDVKM. Clipping removes 3 bases from V and 4 bases from J, with 11 as the unmatched junction base count. Taken from cysteine to phenylalanine, the CDR3 has 17 residues. CDR3 DNA only is kept here, 51 bases in frame from base 1. The sequenced material came from peripheral blood. The source is a man aged 55 to 70 with acute or convalescent COVID-19. The chain employs TRBV28 and TRBJ1-2; a stretch of 10 junction bases matches TRBD1. Here the CDR3 is given as CASSFQYRDRGSYGYTF. The DNA reads TGTGCCAGCAGTTTCCAATATCGGGACAGGGGAAGCTATGGCTACACCTTC.